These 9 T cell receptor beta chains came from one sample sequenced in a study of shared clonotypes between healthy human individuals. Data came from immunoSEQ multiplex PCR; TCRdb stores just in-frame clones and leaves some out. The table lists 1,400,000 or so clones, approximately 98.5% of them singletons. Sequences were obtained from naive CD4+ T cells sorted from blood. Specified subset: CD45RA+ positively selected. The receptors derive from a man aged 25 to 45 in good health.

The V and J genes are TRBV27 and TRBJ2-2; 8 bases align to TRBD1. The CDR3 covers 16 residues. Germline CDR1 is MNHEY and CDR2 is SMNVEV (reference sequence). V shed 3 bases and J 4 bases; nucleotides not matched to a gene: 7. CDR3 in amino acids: CASSFAGGASTGELFF. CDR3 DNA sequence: TGTGCCAGCAGTTTTGCAGGGGGCGCTAGCACCGGGGAGCTGTTTTTT.

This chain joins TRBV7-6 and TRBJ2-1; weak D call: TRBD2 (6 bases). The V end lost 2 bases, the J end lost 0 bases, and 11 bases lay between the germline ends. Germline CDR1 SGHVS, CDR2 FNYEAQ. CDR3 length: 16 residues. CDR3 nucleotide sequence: TGTGCCAGCAGCTTACGGCGGGACCTCTCCTACAATGAGCAGTTCTTC. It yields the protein CASSLRRDLSYNEQFF.

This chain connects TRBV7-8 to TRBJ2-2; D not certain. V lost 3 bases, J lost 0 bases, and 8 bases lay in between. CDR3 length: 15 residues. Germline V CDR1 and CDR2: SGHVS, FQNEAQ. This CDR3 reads CASSFVRSNTGELFF. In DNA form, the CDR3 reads TGTGCCAGCAGCTTCGTCAGATCGAACACCGGGGAGCTGTTTTTT.

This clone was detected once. The CDR3: CASSPAGGGTYEQYF. The DNA for the CDR3 is TGTGCCAGCAGCCCGGCCGGTGGCGGGACCTACGAGCAGTACTTC. The chain is built from TRBV9 and TRBJ2-5; D may be TRBD2 (6 bases). With the DNA end fitting TRBJ2-7 better, the J assignment may be wrong. Germline CDR1 is SGDLS and CDR2 is YYNGEE. The CDR3 sequence is 15 residues long.

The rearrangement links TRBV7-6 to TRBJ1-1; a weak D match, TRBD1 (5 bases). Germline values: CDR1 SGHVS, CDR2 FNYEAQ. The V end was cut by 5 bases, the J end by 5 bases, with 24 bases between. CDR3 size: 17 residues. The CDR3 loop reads CASSTSGGGRNRTEAFF. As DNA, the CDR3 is TGTGCCAGCAGCACTAGTGGGGGAGGTAGGAACCGGACTGAAGCTTTCTTT.

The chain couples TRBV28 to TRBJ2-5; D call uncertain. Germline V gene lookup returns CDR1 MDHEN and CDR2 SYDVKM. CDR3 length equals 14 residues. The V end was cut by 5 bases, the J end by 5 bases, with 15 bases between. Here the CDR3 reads CASSALSPEETQYF. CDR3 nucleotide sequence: TGTGCCAGCAGTGCCCTCAGCCCGGAGGAGACCCAGTACTTC.

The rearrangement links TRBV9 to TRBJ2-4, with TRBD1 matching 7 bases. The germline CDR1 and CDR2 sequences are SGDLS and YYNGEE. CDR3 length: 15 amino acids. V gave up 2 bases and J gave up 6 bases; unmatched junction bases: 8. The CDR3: CASSVAGGSGNIQYF. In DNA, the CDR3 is TGTGCCAGCAGCGTTGCAGGGGGAAGTGGAAACATTCAGTACTTC.

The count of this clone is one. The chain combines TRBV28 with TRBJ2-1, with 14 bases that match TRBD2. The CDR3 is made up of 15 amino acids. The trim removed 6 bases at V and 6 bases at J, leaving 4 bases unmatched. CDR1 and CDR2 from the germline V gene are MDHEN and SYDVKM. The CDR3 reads CASSRGTSGSNEQFF. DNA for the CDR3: TGTGCCAGCAGCCGCGGGACTAGCGGGAGCAATGAGCAGTTCTTC.

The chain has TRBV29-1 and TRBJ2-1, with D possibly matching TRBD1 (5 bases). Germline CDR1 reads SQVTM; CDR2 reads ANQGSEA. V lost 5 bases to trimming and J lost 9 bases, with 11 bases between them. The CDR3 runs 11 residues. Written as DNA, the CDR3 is TGCAGCGTTAGGGCCAGGGTTGAGCAGTTCTTC. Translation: CSVRARVEQFF.